This T cell receptor beta chain was identified in a study of cytomegalovirus exposure and HLA in healthy donors. The PCR ran on 60 Vbeta and 13 Jbeta primers. The method was immunoSEQ multiplex PCR; TCRdb's version includes in-frame clones alone and lacks a portion of them. Of some 150,000 clones in the sample, just under 80% were seen once. CDR3 length equals 16 residues. Germline V gives CDR1 MNHEY, CDR2 SVGAGI. V was clipped by 0 bases and J by 4 bases, with 12 bases between them. Sequencing used PBMCs. This chain uses TRBV6-5 with TRBJ2-2; unclear D gene. This TCR derives from a woman aged 50 to 60 in good health and CMV-seronegative. This CDR3 is CASSYSSITGTGELFF. The DNA for the CDR3 is TGTGCCAGCAGTTACTCAAGTATTACGGGCACCGGGGAGCTGTTTTTT.